Sequencing of this T cell receptor (beta chain) was carried out in a study of blood T cell repertoires in COVID-19. Study details: Collection of acute and convalescent COVID-19 samples took place in the United States, Italy and Spain. The cDNA or gDNA used as material had been derived from T cells, B-cell-depleted T cells, or PBMCs.

CDR3 length equals 14 residues. Germline V gene data show CDR1 as MNHEY and CDR2 as SVGAGI. The ends lost 5 bases at V and 2 bases at J; junction bases unmatched: 2. Methods used by the authors: Estimates of nucleated cell counts were drawn from the amplification of reference gene primers. Using immunoSEQ multiplex PCR, the repertoire was profiled, and TCRdb retains in-frame clones only, with some absent. That table supplies the V and J calls and clone size; D and trimming were determined from the DNA. The data hold about 40,000 clones, with roughly 80% observed a single time. This receptor was obtained from a woman aged 55 to 70 with acute or convalescent COVID-19. The chain is built from TRBV6-5 and TRBJ1-3; 8 bases match TRBD1. Sequences were obtained from peripheral blood. CDR3 in DNA: TGTGCCAGCAGTACAGGGGGTGCTGGAAACACCATATATTTT. It specifies CASSTGGAGNTIYF.